What follows are 18 T cell receptor beta chains derived from one specimen sequenced in a study of cytomegalovirus exposure and HLA in healthy donors. Repertoires were generated with immunoSEQ multiplex PCR, while TCRdb's copy carries only in-frame clones and drops some. The sample holds over 250,000 clones, 65% to 90% seen once. Sequencing input: PBMCs. These receptors were collected from a woman between 18 and 29 years old in good health and CMV-seronegative.

The J gene is TRBJ1-6, the V gene TRBV9; D ambiguous. The CDR3 is 17 amino acids. V gave up 0 bases and J gave up 6 bases, with 16 bases separating them. Germline V gene sequence: CDR1 SGDLS, CDR2 YYNGEE. The CDR3 sequence: CASSVGNAAGGNSPLHF. The CDR3 region has the DNA TGTGCCAGCAGCGTAGGGAACGCGGCGGGCGGTAATTCACCCCTCCACTTT.

The chain has TRBV10-3 and TRBJ2-1; 12 bases match TRBD2. Per the germline V gene, CDR1 is ENHRY and CDR2 is SYGVKD. After removal of 3 bases from V and 6 bases from J, the junction contained 12 bases not matched to a gene. The CDR3 is 18 amino acids. CDR3 amino acids: CAISDWTSGEGRSNEQFF. CDR3 nucleotide sequence: TGTGCCATCAGTGATTGGACTAGCGGGGAGGGCCGGAGCAATGAGCAGTTCTTC.

This clone was observed once. The chain recombines TRBV29-1 with TRBJ2-3; 7 bases are shared with TRBD1. V lost 4 bases to trimming and J lost 3 bases; unmatched junction nucleotides: 10. CDR1 and CDR2 from the germline V gene are SQVTM and ANQGSEA. CDR3 length: 15 residues. This CDR3 reads CSVGSEDRRTDTQYF. The DNA of the CDR3 is TGCAGCGTTGGGTCCGAGGACAGGAGGACAGATACGCAGTATTTT.

In this sample, this clone turned up a few times. The chain joins TRBV28 to TRBJ1-2; possible D gene TRBD1, 5 bases. Trimming left V 6 bases short and J 3 bases short, with 11 bases between. CDR1 and CDR2 (germline): MDHEN, SYDVKM. This CDR3 region has 13 residues. The CDR3 protein is CASSPQGDYGYTF. DNA of the CDR3: TGTGCCAGCAGCCCCCAGGGTGACTATGGCTACACCTTC.

The genes are TRBV29-1 and TRBJ2-7; 9 bases fit TRBD1. V trimming: 1 base; J trimming: 2 bases; junction bases outside the gene matches: 12. Looked up from germline, CDR1 is SQVTM and CDR2 is ANQGSEA. The CDR3 runs 17 residues. CDR3: CSVEAGSGTGQAYEQYF. CDR3 DNA sequence: TGCAGCGTTGAAGCCGGTTCCGGGACAGGGCAGGCCTACGAGCAGTACTTC.

V usage is TRBV6-6 and J usage is TRBJ1-1; perhaps TRBD1 as D (5 bases). The CDR3 spans 14 residues. Trimming removed 2 bases at V and 4 bases at J, with 11 bases between. Germline V gene data show CDR1 as MNHNY and CDR2 as SVGAGI (reference sequence). CDR3 in DNA: TGTGCCAGCAGTTACAGGGGATCGAGCACTGAAGCTTTCTTT. It yields the protein CASSYRGSSTEAFF.

This chain connects TRBV28 to TRBJ2-2; 7 positions agree with TRBD1. Germline V CDR1 and CDR2: MDHEN, SYDVKM. The CDR3 has 15 amino acids. The V and J ends lost 4 bases and 5 bases, in that order; junction bases with no gene match: 7. The CDR3 coding sequence is TGTGCCAGCAGTTCTAGACAGGGACGGACCGGGGAGCTGTTTTTT. This sequence encodes CASSSRQGRTGELFF.

The chain is built from TRBV6-5 and TRBJ1-1; 7 bases are shared with TRBD1. Per the germline V gene, CDR1 is MNHEY and CDR2 is SVGAGI. Trimming at V came to 2 bases and at J to 5 bases, leaving 8 bases not matched to a gene. The CDR3 extends over 15 amino acids. The CDR3 loop is CASSYTHRGGTEAFF. The CDR3 bases are TGTGCCAGCAGTTACACCCACAGGGGTGGAACTGAAGCTTTCTTT.

Only one count was recorded for this clone. The chain has TRBV29-1 and TRBJ1-1; 8 bases agree with TRBD1. This CDR3 comprises 12 residues. Germline V lookup: CDR1 SQVTM, CDR2 ANQGSEA. J lost 5 bases, V lost 8 bases, and 7 bases had no gene match. DNA for the CDR3: TGCAGCTTCCGGACAGGGAATACTGAAGCTTTCTTT. Its translation is CSFRTGNTEAFF.

The rearrangement links TRBV6-5 to TRBJ1-1; D is possibly TRBD1 (5 bases). CDR3 length equals 14 residues. V lost 5 bases, J lost 2 bases, and 12 bases lay in between. Germline CDR1 MNHEY, CDR2 SVGAGI. CDR3 bases: TGTGCCAGCAGTCTTGGGGGGACTAACACTGAAGCTTTCTTT. Protein product: CASSLGGTNTEAFF.

Worth noting for this clone: Different DNA sequences within this sample yield the same CDR3. J is TRBJ1-2 and V is TRBV7-3; 8 bases are a match to TRBD1. There are 13 residues in the CDR3. Trimming took 5 bases from V and 6 from J; bases not matched to a gene: 5. In germline, CDR1 is SGHTA, CDR2 FQGTGA. In nucleotides, the CDR3 is TGTGCCAGCAGCCGTGGACAGGGTGATGGCTACACCTTC. Its protein product is CASSRGQGDGYTF.

This clone showed up just a few times. The V and J genes are TRBV18 and TRBJ1-2; 7 bases line up with TRBD1. Per germline, CDR1 KGHSH and CDR2 LQKENI. The CDR3 loop spans 13 amino acids. Trimming removed 2 bases from V and 9 bases from J; junction bases left unmatched: 6. CDR3 sequence: CASSPSRQGSYTF. The CDR3 DNA follows: TGTGCCAGCTCACCAAGCAGACAGGGAAGCTACACCTTC.

The gene calls are TRBV9 and TRBJ2-5, with 11 bases fitting TRBD1. Trimming took 0 bases from V and 5 from J; bases not matched to a gene: 3. Looked up from germline, CDR1 is SGDLS and CDR2 is YYNGEE. The length of the CDR3 is 15 residues. CDR3 bases: TGTGCCAGCAGCGTAGGGACAGGGGGCAGGGAGACCCAGTACTTC. This gives the protein CASSVGTGGRETQYF. Drawing the rest from reference TRBV9 and TRBJ2-5, the complete variable domain is DSGVTQTPKHLITATGQRVTLRCSPRSGDLSVYWYQQSLDQGLQFLIQYYNGEERAKGNILERFSAQQFPDLHSELNLSSLELGDSALYFCASSVGTGGRETQYFGPGTRLLVL.

V is TRBV5-1 and J is TRBJ1-2; 11 nucleotides match TRBD1. Looked up from germline, CDR1 is SGHRS and CDR2 is YFSETQ. The CDR3 totals 14 residues. V trimming: 4 bases; J trimming: 7 bases; junction bases outside the gene matches: 6. The CDR3 bases are TGCGCCAGCAGCACCTGGACAGGGGGCGCTGGCTACACCTTC. It translates to CASSTWTGGAGYTF.

CDR3 in DNA: TGTGCCTGGTCTTCAGGGGTCCACACCGGGACTAGCGGAAGCACAGATACGCAGTATTTT. Protein product: CAWSSGVHTGTSGSTDTQYF. The rearrangement uses TRBV30 and TRBJ2-3; 11 positions match TRBD2. Germline V lookup: CDR1 GTSNPN, CDR2 SVGIG (reference sequence). J was trimmed by 0 bases and V by 5 bases; bases with no gene match: 19. The CDR3 sequence is 20 residues long.

This clone turned up a few times. V and J are TRBV6-5 and TRBJ1-2; 10 positions match TRBD1. Germline V CDR1 and CDR2: MNHEY, SVGAGI. This CDR3 is built from 13 residues. V lost 5 bases, J lost 8 bases, and 5 bases stayed unmatched. The CDR3 DNA follows: TGTGCCAGCAGTCCCGGGACAGGGGCAGGCTACACCTTC. It yields the protein CASSPGTGAGYTF.

This clone was detected only once. This chain links TRBV4-3 with TRBJ1-2; D is unresolved. The CDR3 totals 14 residues. V dropped 1 base and J dropped 2 bases, with 8 bases sitting between them. Looked up from germline, CDR1 is LGHNA and CDR2 is YSLEER. The CDR3 DNA reads as TGCGCCAGCAGCCAAGCCTTAGCCAACTATGGCTACACCTTC. Translated: CASSQALANYGYTF.

About this clone itself: One end of the junction varies from germline; a read error may be responsible. The chain links TRBV7-7 to TRBJ2-2; TRBD2 is a possible D gene (6 bases). The CDR3 sequence is 14 residues long. Germline CDR1 reads SSHAT; CDR2 reads FNYEAQ (reference sequence). The CDR3 nucleotides read TGTGCTAGCAGCTTCGGGGAGGAGGGCGGGGAGCTGTTTTTT. Translation: CASSFGEEGGELFF.